The 31 T cell receptor beta chains below come from one sample, sequenced in a study of T cell responses to AZD1222 COVID-19 vaccine. Clones were read by immunoSEQ multiplex PCR, and TCRdb kept only the in-frame ones, dropping some. The data contain roughly 70,000 clones, around 90% of them singletons. The material was peripheral blood, obtained 28 days after the second dose of the MenACWY control vaccine. Source of these receptors: an adult who received the MenACWY meningococcal vaccine as a control.

The rearrangement uses TRBV20-1 and TRBJ1-2; D remains unclear. Trimming shortened V by 3 bases and J by 6 bases, and 23 bases separated the two germline ends. CDR3 length: 16 residues. Germline V gives CDR1 DFQATT, CDR2 SNEGSKA (reference sequence). CDR3 region: CSASEGFNPIGNGYTF. CDR3 bases: TGCAGTGCTAGTGAGGGATTCAACCCAATTGGTAATGGCTACACCTTC.

This sequence joins TRBV20-1 and TRBJ2-7; D ambiguous. Germline CDR1 and CDR2: DFQATT and SNEGSKA (reference sequence). Trimming removed 3 bases at V and 3 bases at J, with 12 bases between. The CDR3 spans 13 residues. As DNA, the CDR3 is TGCAGTGCTAGTGAGCAGTTAGACTACGAGCAGTACTTC. Protein: CSASEQLDYEQYF.

The gene calls are TRBV7-8 and TRBJ1-5; TRBD1 is a possible D gene (5 bases). V was clipped by 5 bases and J by 2 bases, with 13 bases between them. The CDR3 is 15 amino acids. Per germline, CDR1 SGHVS and CDR2 FQNEAQ. CDR3 DNA sequence: TGTGCCAGCAGCCGGACATGGTATGGCAATCAGCCCCAGCATTTT. It translates to CASSRTWYGNQPQHF.

As concerns this clone: One end of the junction is discordant with germline, which a read error may explain. The rearrangement joins TRBV7-2 to TRBJ2-5; D is uncertain. Germline CDR1 is SGHTA and CDR2 is FQGNSA. This CDR3 is built from 13 residues. The CDR3 DNA follows: TGTGCCAGCACCCCGGGCCCCCAAGGGACCCAGTACTTC. It yields the protein CASTPGPQGTQYF. The whole variable domain, remainder taken from reference TRBV7-2 and TRBJ2-5, is GAGVSQSPSNKVTEKGKDVELRCDPISGHTALYWYRQSLGQGLEFLIYFQGNSAPDKSGLPSDRFSAERTGGSVSTLTIQRTQQEDSAVYLCASTPGPQGTQYFGPGTRLLVL.

This chain links TRBV10-3 with TRBJ2-5; the match to TRBD2 covers 9 bases. The CDR3 consists of 16 residues. Trimming at V came to 2 bases and at J to 8 bases, leaving 12 bases not matched to a gene. The V gene's germline CDR1 is ENHRY and CDR2 SYGVKD. The CDR3 DNA is TGTGCCATCAGTGAGGCGACTAGCGGTGGGGAAGGAACCCAGTACTTC. This translates into CAISEATSGGEGTQYF.

The gene calls are TRBV28 and TRBJ1-6, with D possibly matching TRBD1 (5 bases). The CDR3 totals 17 residues. Trimming shortened V by 2 bases and J by 0 bases, and 11 bases separated the two germline ends. CDR1 and CDR2 (germline): MDHEN, SYDVKM. In DNA form, the CDR3 reads TGTGCCAGCAGTTTAGCCGACAGTAGCTCCTATAATTCACCCCTCCACTTT. Its protein is CASSLADSSSYNSPLHF.

V is TRBV20-1 and J is TRBJ1-1; no definite D call. Germline CDR1 and CDR2: DFQATT and SNEGSKA (reference sequence). CDR3 length: 13 residues. The V and J ends lost 3 bases and 7 bases respectively, with 15 bases between them. The CDR3 loop is CSASGAGPYEAFF. CDR3 nucleotides: TGCAGTGCTAGTGGAGCCGGGCCGTATGAAGCTTTCTTT.

J is TRBJ2-2 and V is TRBV10-3; D might be TRBD1 (6 bases). CDR1 and CDR2 (germline): ENHRY, SYGVKD. V shed 8 bases and J shed 6 bases, with 16 bases lying between them. This CDR3 has 14 amino acids. The CDR3 loop is CAIGWAGDAGELFF. In nucleotides, the CDR3 is TGTGCCATCGGGTGGGCAGGGGACGCCGGGGAGCTGTTTTTT.

There are a few counts of this clone. The genes are TRBV29-1 and TRBJ1-6; D unclear. This CDR3 comprises 13 residues. The V gene's germline CDR1 is SQVTM and CDR2 ANQGSEA. The ends were cut back, 5 bases at V and 7 bases at J, with 12 bases in the middle. The CDR3 loop reads CSVQWAFNSPLHF. The CDR3 DNA is TGCAGCGTTCAATGGGCCTTCAATTCACCCCTCCACTTT.

The chain recombines TRBV4-3 with TRBJ2-3; tentatively, D is TRBD2 (6 bases). Trimming shortened V by 2 bases and J by 1 base, and 13 bases separated the two germline ends. CDR1 is LGHNA and CDR2 is YSLEER in the germline V gene. The length of the CDR3 is 16 residues. This CDR3 is CASSQTEREGTDTQYF. CDR3 coding DNA: TGCGCCAGCAGCCAAACCGAGAGGGAGGGCACAGATACGCAGTATTTT.

This clone came up a few times. CDR3 residues: CASSLGLNTEAFF. As DNA, the CDR3 is TGTGCCAGCAGTCTCGGACTGAACACTGAAGCTTTCTTT. V gene TRBV14 combines with J gene TRBJ1-1, with D uncertain. The V end lost 6 bases, the J end lost 0 bases, and 8 bases lay between the germline ends. The CDR3 totals 13 residues. The germline CDR1 and CDR2 sequences are SGHDN and FVKESK.

CDR3 coding DNA: TGTGCCAGCACCCTCCTAGCGGGGGGGAGCACAGATACGCAGTATTTT. It encodes CASTLLAGGSTDTQYF. This sequence joins TRBV27 and TRBJ2-3; 12 nucleotides align to TRBD2. The germline V gene encodes CDR1 MNHEY and CDR2 SMNVEV (reference sequence). The CDR3 is 16 residues long. J lost 0 bases, V lost 7 bases, and 5 bases had no gene match.

The CDR3: CASSPIPGVSNTEAFF. The CDR3 DNA reads TGTGCCAGCTCACCGATTCCGGGGGTATCGAACACTGAAGCTTTCTTT. The gene calls are TRBV18 and TRBJ1-1; D possibly corresponds to TRBD1 (5 bases). The CDR3 length is 16 residues. Trimming stripped 3 bases from V and 1 base from J, with 15 bases between. CDR1 is KGHSH, CDR2 LQKENI, per germline.

This chain connects TRBV6-5 to TRBJ2-1; D is unresolved. V was clipped by 2 bases and J by 8 bases, with 4 bases between them. The CDR3 length is 11 residues. Germline CDR1 is MNHEY and CDR2 is SVGAGI. The CDR3 protein is CASSYLHEQFF. For the CDR3, the DNA is TGTGCCAGCAGTTACCTCCATGAGCAGTTCTTC.

J is TRBJ1-6 and V is TRBV11-2; D ambiguous. Trimming stripped 5 bases from V and 10 bases from J, with 15 bases between. CDR1 is SGHAT, CDR2 FQNNGV, per germline. The CDR3 extends over 14 amino acids. The CDR3 sequence: CASSRKGNASPLHF. As DNA, the CDR3 is TGTGCCAGCAGCCGGAAGGGCAACGCGTCACCCCTCCACTTT. Using reference TRBV11-2 and TRBJ1-6 for the parts outside the CDR3, the full variable domain is EAGVAQSPRYKIIEKRQSVAFWCNPISGHATLYWYQQILGQGPKLLIQFQNNGVVDDSQLPKDRFSAERLKGVDSTLKIQPAKLEDSAVYLCASSRKGNASPLHFGNGTRLTVT.

The chain links TRBV6-2 or TRBV6-3 to TRBJ2-6; D ambiguous. The V gene lost 2 bases and the J gene lost 0 bases, with 8 bases spanning the gap. Looked up from germline, CDR1 is MNHEY and CDR2 is SVGEGT. The CDR3 runs to 16 residues. CDR3 DNA sequence: TGTGCCAGCAGTTACCGGGTGGTCTCTGGGGCCAACGTCCTGACTTTC. Amino acid sequence: CASSYRVVSGANVLTF.

The rearrangement links TRBV27 to TRBJ2-2, with D possibly being TRBD2 (6 bases). The germline V and J ends were trimmed by 4 bases and 5 bases, with 20 bases remaining between them. The CDR3 has 17 amino acids. CDR1 and CDR2 from the germline V gene are MNHEY and SMNVEV (reference sequence). CDR3 sequence (DNA): TGTGCCAGCAGTTCACCGGGACTGGCCACCCGAACCGGGGAGCTGTTTTTT. The encoded protein is CASSSPGLATRTGELFF.

This chain uses TRBV7-8 with TRBJ2-2; no clear D. The germline CDR1 and CDR2 sequences are SGHVS and FQNEAQ. V dropped 3 bases and J dropped 7 bases, with 6 bases sitting between them. The CDR3 loop spans 12 amino acids. CDR3 coding DNA: TGTGCCAGCAGCTTGGAAGACGGGGAGCTGTTTTTT. It yields the protein CASSLEDGELFF.

Only one count was recorded for this clone. The chain joins TRBV3-1 (or the pseudogene TRBV3-2) to TRBJ2-1; 9 bases map to TRBD1. The V gene end was trimmed by 1 base and the J gene end by 8 bases; junction bases not matched to a gene: 9. This CDR3 has 16 amino acids. Germline V gives CDR1 LGHDT, CDR2 YNNKEL (reference sequence). The CDR3 DNA is TGTGCCAGCAGCCAAGCCCCGGGACAGGGAAACTATGAGCAGTTCTTC. It is translated as CASSQAPGQGNYEQFF.

This sequence joins TRBV4-1 and TRBJ1-2, with a weak D call TRBD1 (6 bases). In germline, CDR1 is MGHRA, CDR2 YSYEKL. Trimming took off 1 base at V and 1 base at J, with 13 bases between the two ends. The CDR3 is 16 amino acids. The CDR3 coding sequence is TGCGCCAGCAGCCAAGGGTACGCCAGGGGTAACTATGGCTACACCTTC. Translated: CASSQGYARGNYGYTF.

V usage is TRBV5-1 and J usage is TRBJ2-7; 10 bases agree with TRBD1. This CDR3 comprises 18 residues. Trimming at V came to 2 bases and at J to 4 bases, leaving 15 bases not matched to a gene. CDR1 is SGHRS and CDR2 is YFSETQ in the germline V gene. The CDR3 sequence: CASSLGLSTTGGIYEQYF. In nucleotides, the CDR3 is TGCGCCAGCAGCTTAGGGTTGTCGACGACAGGGGGCATTTACGAGCAGTACTTC.

The V call is TRBV18, the J call TRBJ1-1, with D perhaps TRBD1 (5 bases). Germline loops: CDR1 KGHSH, CDR2 LQKENI. The CDR3 spans 13 residues. Deletions cut 6 bases from V and 2 bases from J, with 10 bases between. Here the CDR3 reads CASSPDSNTEAFF. In DNA, the CDR3 is TGTGCCAGCTCGCCTGACAGTAACACTGAAGCTTTCTTT.

The chain employs TRBV6-5 and TRBJ2-7; D may be TRBD2 (6 bases). This CDR3 is 13 amino acids long. V was pared by 10 bases and J by 1 base, with 14 bases between. The germline CDR1 and CDR2 sequences are MNHEY and SVGAGI. The CDR3 is CATSGTSSYEQYF. DNA for the CDR3: TGTGCCACAAGTGGGACTTCGTCCTACGAGCAGTACTTC.

CDR3 coding DNA: TGTGCCAGCAGCCCCGTGACAGAGGCGACTGCTTTCTTT. It yields the protein CASSPVTEATAFF. This chain uses TRBV14 with TRBJ1-1; TRBD1 is a possible D gene (5 bases). V lost 4 bases and J 11 bases, leaving 17 bases between the germline ends. CDR1 and CDR2 (germline): SGHDN, FVKESK. The CDR3 runs to 13 residues.

This chain links TRBV20-1 with TRBJ1-2; D gene uncertain. The V gene's germline CDR1 is DFQATT and CDR2 SNEGSKA (reference sequence). This CDR3 region has 9 residues. Trimming removed 5 bases from V and 8 bases from J, with 6 bases in between. The CDR3 bases are TGCAGTGCTGGGATGGGCTACACCTTC. Its protein is CSAGMGYTF.

The V gene is TRBV10-3, the J gene TRBJ1-2, with 8 bases lining up with TRBD1. The CDR3 is made up of 15 amino acids. V gave up 3 bases and J gave up 7 bases; unmatched junction bases: 10. From germline, CDR1 is ENHRY and CDR2 SYGVKD. Here the CDR3 DNA reads TGTGCCATCAGTGACCTTTTGACAGGGGTAGGTGGCTACACCTTC. Its protein is CAISDLLTGVGGYTF.

The V and J genes are TRBV28 and TRBJ2-7; 7 nucleotides align to TRBD2. Germline lookup yields CDR1 MDHEN and CDR2 SYDVKM. V gave up 5 bases and J gave up 2 bases; unmatched junction bases: 12. CDR3 size: 16 residues. CDR3 region: CASSPSGGGTPYEQYF. As DNA, the CDR3 is TGTGCCAGCAGTCCCTCTGGGGGGGGGACCCCCTACGAGCAGTACTTC.

The J gene is TRBJ1-1, the V gene TRBV28; D is uncertain. V was shortened by 6 bases and J by 6 bases, with 17 bases between the two germline ends. The CDR3 has 14 amino acids. Germline-derived CDR1 and CDR2 are MDHEN and SYDVKM. The CDR3: CASRSTSVVAEAFF. In nucleotides, the CDR3 is TGTGCCAGCAGATCTACCAGTGTGGTGGCTGAAGCTTTCTTT.

V and J are TRBV7-8 and TRBJ2-3; 7 positions agree with TRBD2. The V and J ends lost 5 bases and 3 bases, in that order; junction bases with no gene match: 14. The CDR3 contains 17 residues. The germline CDR1 and CDR2 sequences are SGHVS and FQNEAQ. The CDR3 loop is CASSRGGTGLQTDTQYF. Here the CDR3 DNA reads TGTGCCAGCAGCCGAGGAGGGACGGGACTACAGACAGATACGCAGTATTTT.

The chain carries TRBV19 and TRBJ2-2; 13 positions agree with TRBD2. This CDR3 is built from 16 residues. Germline CDR1 and CDR2: LNHDA and SQIVND (reference sequence). V trimming: 6 bases; J trimming: 3 bases; junction bases outside the gene matches: 4. CDR3 in DNA: TGTGCCAGTAGATCCGGACTAGCGGGAGACACCGGGGAGCTGTTTTTT. It encodes CASRSGLAGDTGELFF.

V and J are TRBV7-2 and TRBJ1-4; D gene ambiguous. Germline V gene sequence: CDR1 SGHTA, CDR2 FQGNSA. Trimming pared 3 bases from V and 6 bases from J, leaving 11 bases between. This CDR3 comprises 14 residues. The CDR3 loop reads CASSFQGNHEKLFF. The CDR3 DNA reads as TGTGCCAGCAGCTTTCAAGGGAACCATGAAAAACTGTTTTTT.